These 12 T cell receptor beta chains were all obtained from the same sample, sequenced in a study of Tregs in tolerant kidney transplant recipients (dated by TCRdb to about 2019). The library relied on the immunoSEQ multiplex PCR assay. TCRdb stores this immuneACCESS table with in-frame sequences only. Part of the clones is absent; in the studies checked, under half of the shortfall reflects unresolved V genes, and no reason is known for the rest. This sample has more than 25,000 clones in its table, and approximately 83% of those were observed once. The ten largest clones take up approximately 2% of the sample. These receptors' targets are unknown. The sequencing input was Tregs from blood cultured with allogeneic cells. Receptors were obtained from a human donor in good health.

The chain carries TRBV6-1 and TRBJ1-2; possibly TRBD1 for D (6 bases). V was shortened by 0 bases and J by 8 bases, with 13 bases between the two germline ends. The CDR3 is 14 residues long. The germline CDR1 and CDR2 sequences are MNHNS and SASEGT. The CDR3 DNA reads TGTGCCAGCAGTGAAGCGTACAGGGTCGGGGGCTACACCTTC. Protein product: CASSEAYRVGGYTF.

V and J are TRBV14 and TRBJ2-7; D uncertain. Germline V gives CDR1 SGHDN, CDR2 FVKESK. The CDR3 covers 13 residues. V shed 1 base and J shed 3 bases, with 7 bases lying between them. CDR3 amino acids: CASSQGFVYEQYF. The CDR3, as DNA: TGTGCCAGCAGCCAAGGATTCGTCTACGAGCAGTACTTC. Filled out from reference TRBV14 and TRBJ2-7, the complete variable domain reads EAGVTQFPSHSVIEKGQTVTLRCDPISGHDNLYWYRRVMGKEIKFLLHFVKESKQDESGMPNNRFLAERTGGTYSTLKVQPAELEDSGVYFCASSQGFVYEQYFGPGTRLTVT.

This chain links TRBV7-2 with TRBJ2-3; 12 bases line up with TRBD2. V dropped 4 bases and J dropped 2; count of bases not matched to a gene: 4. The germline gives CDR1 SGHTA, CDR2 FQGNSA. The CDR3 has 16 amino acids. CDR3 bases: TGTGCCAGCAGCTCCCGGACTAGCGGGGTCACAGATACGCAGTATTTT. Encoded protein: CASSSRTSGVTDTQYF.

This rearrangement joins TRBV30 to TRBJ2-5; D is undetermined. The CDR3 sequence is 13 residues long. Per germline, CDR1 GTSNPN and CDR2 SVGIG (reference sequence). The V end was cut by 0 bases, the J end by 5 bases, with 10 bases between. CDR3 coding DNA: TGTGCCTGGAGTGTACTGCCGCGGGAGACCCAGTACTTC. Amino acids: CAWSVLPRETQYF.

The rearrangement uses TRBV25-1 and TRBJ2-1, with D tentatively TRBD2 (5 bases). The CDR3 runs to 12 residues. Per germline, CDR1 MGHDK and CDR2 SYGVNS. The V gene lost 7 bases and the J gene lost 10 bases, with 14 bases spanning the gap. Here the CDR3 reads CASTDYVSEQFF. The DNA of the CDR3 is TGTGCCAGCACCGACTACGTGTCCGAGCAGTTCTTC. Complete variable domain (other parts from reference TRBV25-1 and TRBJ2-1): EADIYQTPRYLVIGTGKKITLECSQTMGHDKMYWYQQDPGMELHLIHYSYGVNSTEKGDLSSESTVSRIRTEHFPLTLESARPSHTSQYLCASTDYVSEQFFGPGTRLTVL.

The genes are TRBV21-1 and TRBJ1-1. TRBV21-1 is flagged as a pseudogene. This CDR3 has 12 amino acids. CDR3: CASNQVRGEAFF. The CDR3 nucleotides are TGTGCCAGCAACCAAGTACGGGGAGAAGCTTTCTTT.

The chain employs TRBV2 and TRBJ2-1; TRBD1 agrees at 7 bases. Germline lookup yields CDR1 SNHLY and CDR2 FYNNEI. Trimming cost V 7 bases and J 7 bases; bases outside gene matches: 4. The CDR3 is made up of 12 amino acids. The CDR3 nucleotides are TGTGCCAGCAAGCAGGACAGGAATGAGCAGTTCTTC. Amino acids: CASKQDRNEQFF.

The V gene is TRBV10-3, the J gene TRBJ2-2, with 10 bases aligning to TRBD1. Germline values: CDR1 ENHRY, CDR2 SYGVKD. J gave up 6 bases and V 6 bases, and 1 base lay outside the gene matches. CDR3 length: 13 amino acids. The CDR3 nucleotides read TGTGCCATCAGGGGGACAGGGGCCGGGGAGCTGTTTTTT. The encoded protein is CAIRGTGAGELFF.

This clone has a handful of counts. The rearrangement links TRBV6-1 to TRBJ2-2; perhaps D is TRBD1 or TRBD2 (5 bases each). CDR1 MNHNS and CDR2 SASEGT come from the germline V gene. CDR3 size: 18 residues. The V end was cut by 1 base, the J end by 0 bases, with 15 bases between. The CDR3: CASSEVGDVFANTGELFF. The CDR3 DNA reads as TGTGCCAGCAGTGAAGTTGGGGACGTGTTCGCGAACACCGGGGAGCTGTTTTTT.

V usage is TRBV5-1 and J usage is TRBJ1-1; TRBD1 might be the D (5 bases). Trimming cost V 5 bases and J 5 bases, with 16 bases left between them. Per the germline V gene, CDR1 is SGHRS and CDR2 is YFSETQ. CDR3 length equals 14 residues. In DNA, the CDR3 is TGCGCCAGCAGTAATGGGGGGAAGGTGACTGAAGCTTTCTTT. Translation: CASSNGGKVTEAFF.

The chain joins TRBV7-3 to TRBJ2-1; 11 nucleotides match TRBD2. J gave up 7 bases and V 3 bases, and 5 bases lay outside the gene matches. The V gene's germline CDR1 is SGHTA and CDR2 FQGTGA. The CDR3 has 15 residues. The CDR3: CASSFSGGAGNEQFF. The CDR3 nucleotides are TGTGCCAGCAGCTTTAGCGGGGGGGCCGGTAATGAGCAGTTCTTC.

The chain links TRBV7-2 to TRBJ2-3; D is perhaps TRBD2 (5 bases). The CDR3 has 14 amino acids. Germline-derived CDR1 and CDR2 are SGHTA and FQGNSA. Trimming pared 6 bases from V and 2 bases from J, leaving 12 bases between. The CDR3 loop is CASSLGLPTDTQYF. The CDR3 coding sequence is TGTGCCAGCAGTCTCGGACTTCCCACAGATACGCAGTATTTT.